The clone carrying this TCR beta chain was seen only a few times. TCRdb itself ran the 5' RACE reads through MiXCR, one entry per CDR3 protein. Here the sample spans around 600,000 distinct CDR3 sequences, 12% being singletons. The data originate from a study of T cells after yellow fever vaccination. This receptor was obtained from a man aged 25 to 40 who received the YFV17D yellow fever vaccine. This sample comprised PBMCs, obtained on the day of the yellow fever booster vaccination.

CDR3: CSARDYFRDSTDTQYF. The DNA for the CDR3 is TGCAGTGCTAGAGACTACTTCCGGGACAGCACAGATACGCAGTATTTT. This chain links TRBV20-1 with TRBJ2-3; either TRBD1 or TRBD2 may fit D (5 bases each). V lost 0 bases and J 0 bases, leaving 13 bases between the germline ends. There are 16 residues in the CDR3. The germline gives CDR1 DFQATT, CDR2 SNEGSKA (reference sequence).